Following are 28 T cell receptor beta chains from one sample sequenced in a study of CD8+ T cells in alopecia areata. Sequencing relied on a cDNA template that was reverse transcribed from extracted RNA. Sequencing used immunoSEQ multiplex PCR; TCRdb keeps in-frame clones, though not all of them. Of over 150,000 clones listed, 53% are singletons. Indicated treatment: oral pan-JAK inhibitor, 5-10 mg twice daily. Sequenced here: CD8+ T cells sorted from blood, sampled at week 24, from a patient treated with tofacitinib. The origin of the receptors is a human donor with alopecia areata.

J is TRBJ1-2 and V is TRBV29-1, with D uncertain. This CDR3 is 10 amino acids long. CDR1 and CDR2 (germline): SQVTM, ANQGSEA. Trimming pared 6 bases from V and 6 bases from J, leaving 8 bases between. CDR3 amino acids: CSVEVNGYTF. CDR3 nucleotides: TGCAGCGTCGAGGTTAATGGCTACACCTTC. The entire variable domain, with the rest obtained from reference TRBV29-1 and TRBJ1-2, is as follows: SAVISQKPSRDICQRGTSLTIQCQVDSQVTMMFWYRQQPGQSLTLIATANQGSEATYESGFVIDKFPISRPNLTFSTLTVSNMSPEDSSIYLCSVEVNGYTFGSGTRLTVV.

This clone was found a few times. At the DNA level, this CDR3 is encoded by other sequences in the same sample as well. The genes are TRBV18 and TRBJ2-5, with D uncertain. Trimming removed 0 bases from V and 5 bases from J, with 4 bases in between. The CDR3 has 12 amino acids. Germline CDR1 is KGHSH and CDR2 is LQKENI. For the CDR3, the DNA is TGTGCCAGCTCACCACCGGGCGAGACCCAGTACTTC. This translates into CASSPPGETQYF. The variable domain in full, completed from reference TRBV18 and TRBJ2-5, reads NAGVMQNPRHLVRRRGQEARLRCSPMKGHSHVYWYRQLPEEGLKFMVYLQKENIIDESGMPKERFSAEFPKEGPSILRIQQVVRGDSAAYFCASSPPGETQYFGPGTRLLVL.

This clone was seen only a few times. J is TRBJ2-1 and V is TRBV27, with D possibly matching TRBD1 (5 bases). Trimming stripped 4 bases from V and 7 bases from J, with 23 bases between. The CDR3 is made up of 17 amino acids. Germline assignment: CDR1 MNHEY and CDR2 SMNVEV (reference sequence). CDR3 sequence (DNA): TGTGCCAGCAGTTCCCCAGGGTCAATAGCCTTGGGGAATGAGCAGTTCTTC. Its protein is CASSSPGSIALGNEQFF.

The chain joins TRBV30 to TRBJ2-1; 9 positions agree with TRBD1. The CDR3 is made up of 14 amino acids. The germline CDR1 and CDR2 sequences are GTSNPN and SVGIG (reference sequence). The V segment lost 6 bases and the J segment 5 bases; nucleotides outside the gene matches: 8. This CDR3 is CACSTGGYHNEQFF. The CDR3 region has the DNA TGTGCCTGTTCTACAGGGGGCTATCACAATGAGCAGTTCTTC.

The chain couples TRBV6-6 to TRBJ2-7; D is unresolved. This CDR3 has 12 residues. Germline V gene sequence: CDR1 MNHNY, CDR2 SVGAGI (reference sequence). Trimming left V 5 bases short and J 4 bases short, with 9 bases between. The CDR3 nucleotides are TGTGCCAGCAGTAACAGACTTTACGAGCAGTACTTC. It is translated as CASSNRLYEQYF.

The sample holds a few counts of this clone. J is TRBJ2-1 and V is TRBV12-5; 8 nucleotides line up with TRBD1. V shed 4 bases, J shed 0 bases, and the junction held 2 bases outside the gene matches. CDR3 length: 15 residues. Germline lookup yields CDR1 LGHNT and CDR2 FRNRAP. The CDR3 region is CASGSGTGSYNEQFF. CDR3 DNA: TGTGCTAGTGGTTCGGGGACAGGCTCCTACAATGAGCAGTTCTTC. Full variable domain (outside the CDR3, taken from reference TRBV12-5 and TRBJ2-1): DARVTQTPRHKVTEMGQEVTMRCQPILGHNTVFWYRQTMMQGLELLAYFRNRAPLDDSGMPKDRFSAEMPDATLATLKIQPSEPRDSAVYFCASGSGTGSYNEQFFGPGTRLTVL.

The chain's CDR3 is CASSVGWGYEQYF. The CDR3 coding sequence is TGCGCCAGCAGCGTGGGCTGGGGATACGAGCAGTACTTC. V is TRBV5-1 and J is TRBJ2-7; D remains ambiguous. Germline lookup yields CDR1 SGHRS and CDR2 YFSETQ. V was clipped by 4 bases and J by 4 bases, with 12 bases between them. This CDR3 spans 13 amino acids.

The V gene is TRBV15, the J gene TRBJ2-2; a weak D match, TRBD2 (5 bases). The CDR3 sequence is 15 residues long. Trimming stripped 4 bases from V and 0 bases from J, with 9 bases between. Per germline, CDR1 LNHNV and CDR2 YYDKDF (reference sequence). The CDR3 here is CATSTRAANTGELFF. The CDR3, as DNA: TGTGCCACCAGCACGCGGGCAGCGAACACCGGGGAGCTGTTTTTT.

This clone was recorded a few times. The rearrangement joins TRBV4-1 to TRBJ2-3; a weak D match, TRBD2 (6 bases). Germline V lookup: CDR1 MGHRA, CDR2 YSYEKL. Deletions cut 1 base from V and 5 bases from J, with 10 bases between. There are 14 residues in the CDR3. This CDR3 reads CASSQVTGEDTQYF. CDR3 DNA: TGCGCCAGCAGCCAAGTGACGGGGGAAGATACGCAGTATTTT.

The rearrangement links TRBV6-5 to TRBJ1-5, with D uncertain. The germline CDR1 and CDR2 sequences are MNHEY and SVGAGI. This CDR3 is built from 13 residues. V shed 0 bases and J shed 6 bases, with 6 bases lying between them. The CDR3 bases are TGTGCCAGCAGTTACTCGACCAGTCAGCCCCAGCATTTT. It encodes CASSYSTSQPQHF.

This chain's CDR3 is CASGLWGDLSNQPQHF. The CDR3 region has the DNA TGTGCTAGTGGTTTGTGGGGGGATCTCAGCAATCAGCCCCAGCATTTT. The chain combines TRBV12-5 with TRBJ1-5; D may be TRBD1 (5 bases). V dropped 2 bases and J dropped 1 base, with 12 bases sitting between them. The CDR3 is 16 amino acids. Germline V CDR1 and CDR2: LGHNT, FRNRAP.

This clone appeared once. The rearrangement uses TRBV20-1 and TRBJ1-1, with a weak D call TRBD1 (5 bases). The length of the CDR3 is 11 residues. V shed 2 bases and J shed 5 bases, with 6 bases lying between them. Germline values: CDR1 DFQATT, CDR2 SNEGSKA (reference sequence). The CDR3 is CSARWGTEAFF. The CDR3 DNA reads as TGCAGTGCTAGATGGGGGACTGAAGCTTTCTTT.

V usage is TRBV30 and J usage is TRBJ1-1; 10 bases are a match to TRBD1. V lost 5 bases, J lost 3 bases, and 3 bases stayed unmatched. Germline CDR1 reads GTSNPN; CDR2 reads SVGIG (reference sequence). This CDR3 is built from 13 residues. The CDR3 sequence: CAWGQGVHTEAFF. The DNA of the CDR3 is TGTGCCTGGGGACAGGGGGTGCACACTGAAGCTTTCTTT. The variable domain in full, completed from reference TRBV30 and TRBJ1-1, reads SQTIHQWPATLVQPVGSPLSLECTVEGTSNPNLYWYRQAAGRGLQLLFYSVGIGQISSEVPQNLSASRPQDRQFILSSKKLLLSDSGFYLCAWGQGVHTEAFFGQGTRLTVV.

V and J are TRBV7-9 and TRBJ2-3, with a weak D call TRBD1 (5 bases). V shed 4 bases and J shed 0 bases, with 11 bases lying between them. This CDR3 region has 15 residues. Per germline, CDR1 SEHNR and CDR2 FQNEAQ (reference sequence). CDR3 amino acids: CASSSITGSTDTQYF. Here the CDR3 DNA reads TGTGCCAGCAGCTCCATTACAGGTAGCACAGATACGCAGTATTTT.

The V call is TRBV30, the J call TRBJ1-1, with D possibly matching TRBD1 (5 bases). CDR1 and CDR2 from the germline V gene are GTSNPN and SVGIG (reference sequence). The CDR3 has 13 residues. Trimming pared 0 bases from V and 4 bases from J, leaving 9 bases between. The CDR3 here is CAWSVGQFTEAFF. The CDR3 DNA is TGTGCCTGGAGTGTGGGGCAGTTCACTGAAGCTTTCTTT.

The V call is TRBV5-1, the J call TRBJ1-4; D gene uncertain. The CDR3 contains 15 residues. V lost 4 bases and J lost 0, with 10 bases in between. CDR1 and CDR2 (germline): SGHRS, YFSETQ. The CDR3 DNA is TGCGCCAGCAGCCCCTTCTCCGCAACTAATGAAAAACTGTTTTTT. It yields the protein CASSPFSATNEKLFF. The full variable domain, its missing parts supplied by reference TRBV5-1 and TRBJ1-4, is KAGVTQTPRYLIKTRGQQVTLSCSPISGHRSVSWYQQTPGQGLQFLFEYFSETQRNKGNFPGRFSGRQFSNSRSEMNVSTLELGDSALYLCASSPFSATNEKLFFGSGTQLSVL.

V is TRBV6-6 and J is TRBJ2-7; D uncertain. Germline lookup yields CDR1 MNHNY and CDR2 SVGAGI (reference sequence). CDR3 length: 13 amino acids. Trimming shortened V by 8 bases and J by 0 bases, and 11 bases separated the two germline ends. CDR3 nucleotide sequence: TGTGCCAGCGGAGCAGTTAGCTCCTACGAGCAGTACTTC. Translating it yields CASGAVSSYEQYF.

The rearrangement uses TRBV4-3 and TRBJ1-5, with unresolved D. With 1 base removed from V and 0 bases from J, the gap between germline ends came to 7 bases. CDR1 LGHNA and CDR2 YSLEER come from the germline V gene. The CDR3 contains 15 residues. CDR3: CASSQGLNSNQPQHF. Written as DNA, the CDR3 is TGCGCCAGCAGCCAAGGGCTGAATAGCAATCAGCCCCAGCATTTT.

V is TRBV7-8 and J is TRBJ1-1; D is unresolved. Germline-derived CDR1 and CDR2 are SGHVS and FQNEAQ. This CDR3 has 13 residues. V dropped 2 bases and J dropped 1 base, with 5 bases sitting between them. The CDR3 is CASSLYQNTEAFF. The CDR3 nucleotides read TGTGCCAGCAGCTTATACCAGAACACTGAAGCTTTCTTT.

This clone showed up many times. The CDR3 region is CASSLGGSWDEQYF. Written as DNA, the CDR3 is TGTGCCAGCAGCTTAGGAGGGTCGTGGGACGAGCAGTACTTC. The chain recombines TRBV7-6 with TRBJ2-7; D might be TRBD2 (5 bases). Trimming took off 1 base at V and 5 bases at J, with 12 bases between the two ends. The CDR3 totals 14 residues. Germline-derived CDR1 and CDR2 are SGHVS and FNYEAQ.

The chain carries TRBV7-6 and TRBJ2-2, with D hard to call. The CDR3 loop spans 15 amino acids. Trimming took off 1 base at V and 1 base at J, with 7 bases between the two ends. The V gene's germline CDR1 is SGHVS and CDR2 FNYEAQ. The CDR3 DNA reads as TGTGCCAGCAGCTTAGGACGGAGGAACACCGGGGAGCTGTTTTTT. It translates to CASSLGRRNTGELFF.

This chain joins TRBV5-6 and TRBJ1-2; TRBD1 might be the D (5 bases). The CDR3 is 14 residues long. Germline-derived CDR1 and CDR2 are SGHDT and YYEEEE. V gave up 0 bases and J gave up 6 bases, with 12 bases separating them. The CDR3 DNA reads as TGTGCCAGCAGCTTGGAAGACAGTGTGCATGGCTACACCTTC. Its translation is CASSLEDSVHGYTF.

This chain links TRBV5-1 with TRBJ1-2; 8 bases match TRBD1. Germline V lookup: CDR1 SGHRS, CDR2 YFSETQ. After removal of 5 bases from V and 6 bases from J, the junction contained 12 bases not matched to a gene. There are 15 residues in the CDR3. This CDR3 reads CASSRLGTGGDGYTF. The CDR3 nucleotides are TGCGCCAGCAGTCGACTTGGGACAGGTGGAGATGGCTACACCTTC.

This clone was observed a handful of times. This rearrangement joins TRBV27 to TRBJ2-7; D ambiguous. Deletions cut 3 bases from V and 2 bases from J, with 11 bases between. This CDR3 contains 14 residues. Germline loops: CDR1 MNHEY, CDR2 SMNVEV (reference sequence). The CDR3 sequence is CASSLSGLPYEQYF. CDR3 coding DNA: TGTGCCAGCAGTTTGTCGGGCCTGCCCTACGAGCAGTACTTC.

This clone was observed a handful of times. V gene TRBV13 combines with J gene TRBJ2-7; D is unclear. The germline V gene has CDR1 PRHDT and CDR2 FYEKMQ (reference sequence). V was cut by 6 bases and J by 4 bases, with 13 bases left in between. The CDR3 length is 13 residues. CDR3 sequence: CASSRGAVYEQYF. CDR3 DNA sequence: TGTGCCAGCAGTAGAGGCGCAGTTTACGAGCAGTACTTC.

The V gene is TRBV5-4, the J gene TRBJ2-2; maybe TRBD2 (6 bases). Germline assignment: CDR1 SGHNT and CDR2 YYREEE (reference sequence). CDR3 size: 14 residues. The ends were cut back, 1 base at V and 6 bases at J, with 10 bases in the middle. CDR3 protein: CASSLPEGSGELFF. The CDR3 DNA sequence: TGTGCCAGCAGCTTGCCGGAGGGTTCCGGGGAGCTGTTTTTT. Based on the CDR3 plus reference TRBV5-4 and TRBJ2-2, the full variable domain is ETGVTQSPTHLIKTRGQQVTLRCSSQSGHNTVSWYQQALGQGPQFIFQYYREEENGRGNFPPRFSGLQFPNYSSELNVNALELDDSALYLCASSLPEGSGELFFGEGSRLTVL.

This clone occurred once. The chain joins TRBV30 to TRBJ2-7; D uncertain. Deletions cut 4 bases from V and 4 bases from J, with 8 bases between. Germline V gene data show CDR1 as GTSNPN and CDR2 as SVGIG (reference sequence). The CDR3 totals 11 residues. The CDR3 coding sequence is TGTGCCTGGACGGTGGGGTACGAGCAGTACTTC. This gives the protein CAWTVGYEQYF.

This chain links TRBV5-6 with TRBJ2-3; a weak D match, TRBD2 (7 bases). Germline V CDR1 and CDR2: SGHDT, YYEEEE. The CDR3 sequence is 15 residues long. The V and J ends lost 4 bases and 6 bases respectively, with 18 bases between them. This chain's CDR3 is CASSPELGGPDTQYF. CDR3 DNA: TGTGCCAGCAGCCCAGAGTTGGGGGGGCCCGATACGCAGTATTTT.